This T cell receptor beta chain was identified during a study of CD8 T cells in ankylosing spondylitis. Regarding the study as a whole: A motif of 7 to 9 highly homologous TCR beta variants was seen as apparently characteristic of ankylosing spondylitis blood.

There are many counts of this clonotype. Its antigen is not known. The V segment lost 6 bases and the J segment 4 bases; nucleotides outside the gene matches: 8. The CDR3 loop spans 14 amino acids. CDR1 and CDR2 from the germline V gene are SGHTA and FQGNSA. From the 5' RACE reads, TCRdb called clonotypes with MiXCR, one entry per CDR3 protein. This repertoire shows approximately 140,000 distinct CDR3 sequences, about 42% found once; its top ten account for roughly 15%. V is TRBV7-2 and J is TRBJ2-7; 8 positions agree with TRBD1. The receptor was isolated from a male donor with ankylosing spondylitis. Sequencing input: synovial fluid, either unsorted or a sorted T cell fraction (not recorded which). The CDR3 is CASSLPGQEYEQYF. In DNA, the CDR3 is TGTGCCAGCAGTCTCCCGGGACAGGAGTACGAGCAGTACTTC.